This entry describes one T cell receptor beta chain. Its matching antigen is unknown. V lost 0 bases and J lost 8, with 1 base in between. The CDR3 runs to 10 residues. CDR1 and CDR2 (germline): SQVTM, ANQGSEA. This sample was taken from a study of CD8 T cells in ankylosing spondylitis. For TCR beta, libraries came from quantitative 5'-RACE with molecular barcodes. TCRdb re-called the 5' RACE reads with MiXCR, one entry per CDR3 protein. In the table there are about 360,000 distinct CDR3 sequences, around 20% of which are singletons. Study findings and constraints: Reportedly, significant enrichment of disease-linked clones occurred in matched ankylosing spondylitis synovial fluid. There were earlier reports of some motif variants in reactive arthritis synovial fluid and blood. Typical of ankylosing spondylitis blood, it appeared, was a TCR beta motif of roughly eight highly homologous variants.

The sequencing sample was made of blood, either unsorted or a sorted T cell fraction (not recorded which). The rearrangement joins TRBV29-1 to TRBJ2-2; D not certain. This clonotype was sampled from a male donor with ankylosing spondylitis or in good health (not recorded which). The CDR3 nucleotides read TGCAGCGTTGAAGAAGGGGAGCTGTTTTTT. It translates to CSVEEGELFF.